The sequence of this TCR beta chain was determined in a study of T cell changes during pregnancy in multiple sclerosis (dated by TCRdb to about 2019). The study in broad terms: The study looked at changes in the T cell repertoire across pregnancy in women with multiple sclerosis.

About this clone: Its antigen is not yet known. Base-call qualities are not available, and no considerably larger clone is one nucleotide away.

CDR3 length: 14 amino acids, cysteine to phenylalanine. The sequence is cut down to CDR3 DNA, 42 bases in frame from base 1. Compared with germline, V lacks 5 bases and J lacks 4 bases; bases without a gene match: 7. CDR1 and CDR2, per the germline V gene (reference sequence), are SEHNR and FQNEAQ. The library was obtained by the immunoSEQ multiplex PCR assay. TCRdb provides this immuneACCESS table in a form limited to in-frame rearrangements. Some clones are lacking; in checked studies, under half of them reflect an unresolved V gene, and why the rest are absent is not known. The sample records 95,000 to 100,000 clones, 91% of which are singletons. The ten largest clones capture 3% to 3.5% of the sample.

The specimen was peripheral blood, collected in the second trimester of pregnancy. The chain was built from TRBV7-9 and TRBJ1-2, with TRBD1 identical over 7 junction bases. The source of this sequence is a female donor with multiple sclerosis, enrolled in a pregnancy study. The sequenced DNA: TGTGCCAGCAGCCGCTCCGGGACAGCCTATGGCTACACCTTC. Its protein product is CASSRSGTAYGYTF.